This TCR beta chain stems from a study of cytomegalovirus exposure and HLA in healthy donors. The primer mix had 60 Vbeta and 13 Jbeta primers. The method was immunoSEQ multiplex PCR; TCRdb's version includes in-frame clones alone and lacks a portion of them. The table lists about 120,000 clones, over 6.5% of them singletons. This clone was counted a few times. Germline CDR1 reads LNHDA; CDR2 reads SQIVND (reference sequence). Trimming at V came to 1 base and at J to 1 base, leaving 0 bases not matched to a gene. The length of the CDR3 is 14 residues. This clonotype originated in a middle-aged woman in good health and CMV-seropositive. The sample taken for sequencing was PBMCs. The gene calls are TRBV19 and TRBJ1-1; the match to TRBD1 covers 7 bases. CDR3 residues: CASSIGTGNTEAFF. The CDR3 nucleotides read TGTGCCAGTAGTATAGGGACAGGGAACACTGAAGCTTTCTTT.